The 6 T cell receptor beta chains given below trace back to one sample, sequenced in a study of blood T cells in healthy people across ages. Through a sample-barcoded 5' primer and a J-beta primer mix, a second PCR was run for about 6 to 11 cycles. MiXCR, applied by TCRdb to the 5' RACE reads, yields one record per CDR3 protein. The sample lists a few hundred thousand distinct CDR3 sequences; over 45% were seen once. The source material was blood. The receptors come from a man aged 55-75 years in good health.

This clonotype was seen once. The gene calls are TRBV6-6 and TRBJ1-5; D is perhaps TRBD1 (6 bases). In germline, CDR1 is MNHNY, CDR2 SVGAGI (reference sequence). The ends were cut back, 11 bases at V and 5 bases at J, with 10 bases in the middle. This CDR3 spans 11 amino acids. The CDR3 loop reads CAGGRYQPQHF. Here the CDR3 DNA reads TGTGCCGGGGGCCGATATCAGCCCCAGCATTTT.

Details on this clonotype: The junction departs from germline at one end; a sequencing error may be responsible. V and J are TRBV20-1 and TRBJ2-7; 8 bases fit TRBD2. Germline assignment: CDR1 DFQATT and CDR2 SNEGSKA (reference sequence). There are 16 residues in the CDR3. For the CDR3, the DNA is TGCAGTGCTAGAGATTGGGGTAGCGGGGACTCCTGCGAGCAGTACTTC. Translated, it gives CSARDWGSGDSCEQYF.

The chain carries TRBV29-1 and TRBJ2-3; 9 bases map to TRBD2. The CDR3 sequence is 17 residues long. V dropped 3 bases and J dropped 0; count of bases not matched to a gene: 10. Germline CDR1 reads SQVTM; CDR2 reads ANQGSEA. The CDR3: CSVERRPRGGSTDTQYF. CDR3 nucleotides: TGCAGCGTTGAGCGGCGGCCGCGGGGGGGGAGCACAGATACGCAGTATTTT.

This clonotype turned up a few times. The rearrangement joins TRBV20-1 to TRBJ1-2; D gene ambiguous. From germline, CDR1 is DFQATT and CDR2 SNEGSKA (reference sequence). This CDR3 is built from 13 residues. V lost 1 base, J lost 6 bases, and 12 bases lay in between. Here the CDR3 reads CSARGTFVHGYTF. The CDR3 coding sequence is TGCAGTGCTAGAGGGACCTTCGTGCATGGCTACACCTTC.

J is TRBJ2-5 and V is TRBV24-1, with 9 bases lining up with TRBD2. This CDR3 region has 14 residues. Trimming cost V 3 bases and J 11 bases; bases outside gene matches: 9. CDR1 is KGHDR and CDR2 is SFDVKD in the germline V gene. The CDR3 sequence: CATSDPGTSREQYF. The CDR3 DNA is TGTGCCACCAGTGATCCAGGGACTAGCCGGGAGCAGTACTTC.

This chain joins TRBV7-9 and TRBJ1-1, with unresolved D. This CDR3 comprises 14 residues. Deletions cut 5 bases from V and 1 base from J, with 11 bases between. The V gene's germline CDR1 is SEHNR and CDR2 FQNEAQ (reference sequence). The CDR3 DNA is TGTGCCAGCAGCCCGCTTAGGGAGAACACTGAAGCTTTCTTT. Its protein is CASSPLRENTEAFF.